The source of this TCR beta chain is a study of T cell repertoires in cytomegalovirus infection. Study summary: Peptides in the study included HLA-C-restricted and HLA-B-restricted CMV epitopes. Both CMV infection and a matching HLA type were indicated by public TCR beta signatures.

This clonotype turned up a few times. Its target is unknown. TCRdb processed the reads anew with MiXCR; each CDR3 protein has one entry. This sample has 350,000 to 400,000 distinct CDR3 sequences, with roughly 36% found just once. Trimming removed 5 bases at V and 2 bases at J, with 10 bases between. The CDR3 consists of 15 residues. From germline, CDR1 is SGHAT and CDR2 FQNNGV. The chain recombines TRBV11-2 with TRBJ2-6; D is ambiguous. Sequences were derived from cultured PBMCs, sampled from culture after CMV antigen stimulation. The TCR sequence derives from a human donor in good health (CMV status not recorded). Some clones in this sample may be carry-over from other donors' samples. CDR3 nucleotides: TGTGCCAGCAGCCCCTGGGTGGCTGGGGCCAACGTCCTGACTTTC. Translating gives CASSPWVAGANVLTF.